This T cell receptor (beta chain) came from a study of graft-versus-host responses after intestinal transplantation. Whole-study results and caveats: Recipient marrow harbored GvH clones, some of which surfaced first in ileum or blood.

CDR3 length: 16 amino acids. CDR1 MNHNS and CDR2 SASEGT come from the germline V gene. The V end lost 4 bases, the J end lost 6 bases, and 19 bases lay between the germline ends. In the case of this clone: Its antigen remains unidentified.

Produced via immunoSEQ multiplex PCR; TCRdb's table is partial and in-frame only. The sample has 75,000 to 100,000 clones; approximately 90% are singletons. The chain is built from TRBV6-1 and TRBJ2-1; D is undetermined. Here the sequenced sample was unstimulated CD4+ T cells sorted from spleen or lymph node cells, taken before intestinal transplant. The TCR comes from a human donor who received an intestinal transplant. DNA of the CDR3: TGTGCCAGCAGTGCACTCAGGAACGACGGATTCAATGAGCAGTTCTTC. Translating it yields CASSALRNDGFNEQFF.